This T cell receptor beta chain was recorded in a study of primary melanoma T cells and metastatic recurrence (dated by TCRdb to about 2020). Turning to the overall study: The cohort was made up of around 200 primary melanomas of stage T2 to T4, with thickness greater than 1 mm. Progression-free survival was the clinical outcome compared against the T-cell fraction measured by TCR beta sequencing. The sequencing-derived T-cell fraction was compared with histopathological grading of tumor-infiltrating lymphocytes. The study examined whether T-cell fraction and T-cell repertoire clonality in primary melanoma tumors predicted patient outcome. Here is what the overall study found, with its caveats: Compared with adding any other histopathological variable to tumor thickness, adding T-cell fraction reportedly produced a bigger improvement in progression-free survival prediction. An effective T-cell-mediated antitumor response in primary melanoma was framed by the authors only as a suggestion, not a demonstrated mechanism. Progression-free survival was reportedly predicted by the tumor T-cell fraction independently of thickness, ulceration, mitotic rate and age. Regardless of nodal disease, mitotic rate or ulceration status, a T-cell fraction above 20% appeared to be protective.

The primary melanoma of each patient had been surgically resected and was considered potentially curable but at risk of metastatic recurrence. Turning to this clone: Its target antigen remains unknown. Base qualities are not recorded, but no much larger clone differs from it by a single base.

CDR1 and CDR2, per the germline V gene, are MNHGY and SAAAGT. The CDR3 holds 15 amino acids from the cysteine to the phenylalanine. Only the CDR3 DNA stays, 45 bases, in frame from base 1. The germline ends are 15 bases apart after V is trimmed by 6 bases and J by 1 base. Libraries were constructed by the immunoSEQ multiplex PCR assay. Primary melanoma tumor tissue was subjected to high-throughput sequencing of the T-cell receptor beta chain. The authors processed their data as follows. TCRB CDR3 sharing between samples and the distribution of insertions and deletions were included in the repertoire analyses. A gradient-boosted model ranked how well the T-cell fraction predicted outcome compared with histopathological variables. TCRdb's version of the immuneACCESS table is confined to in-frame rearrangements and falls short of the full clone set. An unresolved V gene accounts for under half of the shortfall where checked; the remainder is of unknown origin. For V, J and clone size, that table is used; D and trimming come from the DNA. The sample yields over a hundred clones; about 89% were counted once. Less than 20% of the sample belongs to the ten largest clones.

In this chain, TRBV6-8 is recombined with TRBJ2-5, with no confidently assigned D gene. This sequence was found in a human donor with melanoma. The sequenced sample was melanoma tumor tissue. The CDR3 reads CASSPSFYRQETQYF. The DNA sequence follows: TGTGCCAGCAGCCCATCATTTTACCGCCAAGAGACCCAGTACTTC.